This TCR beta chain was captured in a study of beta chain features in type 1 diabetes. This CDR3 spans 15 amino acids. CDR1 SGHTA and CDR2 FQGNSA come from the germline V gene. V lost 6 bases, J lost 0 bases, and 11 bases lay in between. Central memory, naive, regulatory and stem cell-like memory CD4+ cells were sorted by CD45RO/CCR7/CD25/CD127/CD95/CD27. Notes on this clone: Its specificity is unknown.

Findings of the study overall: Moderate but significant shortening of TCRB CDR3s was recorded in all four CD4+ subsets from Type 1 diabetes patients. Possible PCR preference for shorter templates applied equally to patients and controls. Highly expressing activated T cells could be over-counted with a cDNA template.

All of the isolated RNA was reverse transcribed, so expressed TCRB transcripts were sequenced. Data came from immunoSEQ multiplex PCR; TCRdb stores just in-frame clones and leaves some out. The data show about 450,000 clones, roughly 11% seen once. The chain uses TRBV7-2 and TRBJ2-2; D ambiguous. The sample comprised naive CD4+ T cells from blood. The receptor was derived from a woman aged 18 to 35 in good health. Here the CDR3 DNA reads TGTGCCAGCAGTCCAACCGGGCCGAACACCGGGGAGCTGTTTTTT. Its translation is CASSPTGPNTGELFF. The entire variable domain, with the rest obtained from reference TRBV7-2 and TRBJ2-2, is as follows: GAGVSQSPSNKVTEKGKDVELRCDPISGHTALYWYRQSLGQGLEFLIYFQGNSAPDKSGLPSDRFSAERTGGSVSTLTIQRTQQEDSAVYLCASSPTGPNTGELFFGEGSRLTVL.